This T cell receptor beta chain came from a study of T-cell memory formation after mild COVID-19. For the study at large: Most TCR clusters belonged to a single donor.

TCR alpha and TCR beta cDNA libraries with sample barcodes and UMIs came from 5'RACE using constant-segment primers. TCRdb fed the 5' RACE reads into MiXCR, producing one record per CDR3 protein. The sample includes fewer than 650,000 distinct CDR3 sequences, around 15% of them seen just once. In this sample, this clonotype turned up a few times. The antigen remains undetermined. General study results and limits: Whereas later expanders leaned CD4+, clones contracting day 15 to 85 showed a balanced CD4/CD8 makeup.

V lost 4 bases and J lost 6; bases outside the gene matches: 15. The CDR3 totals 17 residues. The source of this sequence is an adult woman who had mild COVID-19 (a few samples of this study predate the infection). Cell type and time point are not known. The specimen was PBMCs or a T cell subset sorted from them (not recorded which). V usage is TRBV12-3 or TRBV12-4 and J usage is TRBJ2-3; 8 bases are shared with TRBD1. The CDR3 sequence: CASSSETGDPSVDTQYF. The CDR3 DNA reads TGTGCCAGCAGTTCCGAGACAGGGGATCCTTCGGTCGATACGCAGTATTTT.